Below, 26 T cell receptor beta chains from the same sample are listed, as sequenced in a study of T cell responses to AZD1222 COVID-19 vaccine. Produced via immunoSEQ multiplex PCR; TCRdb's table is partial and in-frame only. This table holds 150,000 or so clones, approximately 91% found once. Here the sequenced sample was peripheral blood, taken after recovery from COVID-19. Receptors originate from an adult who had recovered from COVID-19.

This clone was seen only a few times. This rearrangement joins TRBV6-4 to TRBJ1-6; D gene ambiguous. Trimming pared 4 bases from V and 7 bases from J, leaving 11 bases between. From germline, CDR1 is MRHNA and CDR2 SNTAGT. This CDR3 has 14 amino acids. Here the CDR3 DNA reads TGTGCCAGCAGTGTCAGCCCCGGGAATTCACCCCTCCACTTT. This encodes CASSVSPGNSPLHF.

The chain couples TRBV13 to TRBJ2-2; 10 positions agree with TRBD2. This CDR3 has 16 amino acids. Trimming at V came to 0 bases and at J to 6 bases, leaving 4 bases not matched to a gene. The germline gives CDR1 PRHDT, CDR2 FYEKMQ (reference sequence). DNA of the CDR3: TGTGCCAGCAGCTTAGGCCGGAGCGGGAGGGCCGGGGAGCTGTTTTTT. Protein: CASSLGRSGRAGELFF.

V is TRBV28 and J is TRBJ2-7, with a possible D match to TRBD1 (5 bases). The germline V gene encodes CDR1 MDHEN and CDR2 SYDVKM. There are 13 residues in the CDR3. V shed 2 bases and J shed 3 bases, with 8 bases lying between them. The CDR3 sequence: CASSLGALYEQYF. The DNA of the CDR3 is TGTGCCAGCAGTTTAGGGGCCCTCTACGAGCAGTACTTC.

The chain couples TRBV5-1 to TRBJ1-6; D ambiguous. The V gene's germline CDR1 is SGHRS and CDR2 YFSETQ. The CDR3 runs 13 residues. The ends were cut back, 1 base at V and 7 bases at J, with 6 bases in the middle. CDR3 loop: CASSLPENSPLHF. The CDR3 DNA reads as TGCGCCAGCAGCTTGCCGGAGAATTCACCCCTCCACTTT.

The rearrangement uses TRBV2 and TRBJ2-7; TRBD1 matches 11 bases. With 6 bases clipped from V and 7 bases from J, the junction kept 8 bases outside the gene matches. Germline CDR1 SNHLY, CDR2 FYNNEI. The CDR3 contains 14 residues. The DNA for the CDR3 is TGTGCCAGCAGCCGGGACAGGGGGGATGGAGAGCAGTACTTC. Residues: CASSRDRGDGEQYF. Combining the CDR3 with reference TRBV2 and TRBJ2-7 gives the whole variable domain EPEVTQTPSHQVTQMGQEVILRCVPISNHLYFYWYRQILGQKVEFLVSFYNNEISEKSEIFDDQFSVERPDGSNFTLKIRSTKLEDSAMYFCASSRDRGDGEQYFGPGTRLTVT.

The gene calls are TRBV28 and TRBJ1-4; D unresolved. The germline CDR1 and CDR2 sequences are MDHEN and SYDVKM. Trimming shortened V by 7 bases and J by 8 bases, and 20 bases separated the two germline ends. CDR3 length: 15 residues. The CDR3 DNA is TGTGCCAGCACACCATTTCTAGGGCGTGGCGAAAAACTGTTTTTT. It encodes CASTPFLGRGEKLFF.

This clone has only one observation. The V call is TRBV28, the J call TRBJ1-1; D is unresolved. Trimming stripped 4 bases from V and 6 bases from J, with 12 bases between. The CDR3 consists of 13 residues. Germline CDR1 is MDHEN and CDR2 is SYDVKM. CDR3 residues: CASSSPGRPEAFF. CDR3 DNA: TGTGCCAGCAGTTCCCCTGGGCGGCCTGAAGCTTTCTTT. The full variable domain, in which reference TRBV28 and TRBJ1-1 provide the parts outside the CDR3, is DVKVTQSSRYLVKRTGEKVFLECVQDMDHENMFWYRQDPGLGLRLIYFSYDVKMKEKGDIPEGYSVSREKKERFSLILESASTNQTSMYLCASSSPGRPEAFFGQGTRLTVV.

CDR3 in amino acids: CASGDRVGNQPQHF. The CDR3 DNA reads as TGTGCCAGCGGGGACAGGGTTGGCAATCAGCCCCAGCATTTT. V gene TRBV7-2 combines with J gene TRBJ1-5, with 9 bases lining up with TRBD1. Unmatched junction bases numbered 4, after V lost 8 bases and J lost 2 bases. The germline gives CDR1 SGHTA, CDR2 FQGNSA. This CDR3 region has 14 residues. Complete variable domain (other parts from reference TRBV7-2 and TRBJ1-5): GAGVSQSPSNKVTEKGKDVELRCDPISGHTALYWYRQSLGQGLEFLIYFQGNSAPDKSGLPSDRFSAERTGGSVSTLTIQRTQQEDSAVYLCASGDRVGNQPQHFGDGTRLSIL.

This clone was found once. This rearrangement joins TRBV4-2 to TRBJ1-1, with 9 bases matching TRBD1. This CDR3 has 15 residues. Germline V CDR1 and CDR2: LGHNA, YNFKEQ. The V gene end was trimmed by 4 bases and the J gene end by 4 bases; junction bases not matched to a gene: 7. CDR3 nucleotides: TGTGCCAGCAGCCTTCCGACAGGGGGATCCACTGAAGCTTTCTTT. Translated: CASSLPTGGSTEAFF.

This clone has just one count. The chain employs TRBV28 and TRBJ2-7; the D gene is possibly TRBD2 (6 bases). Germline CDR1 reads MDHEN; CDR2 reads SYDVKM. Between the trimmed V and J ends, which lost 6 bases and 5 bases, there was a span of 17 bases. This CDR3 is 14 amino acids long. The CDR3 is CASRSTGEVHEQYF. CDR3 bases: TGTGCCAGCAGGTCGACGGGGGAAGTACACGAGCAGTACTTC.

V and J are TRBV5-1 and TRBJ2-3; the D is unclear. Germline CDR1 is SGHRS and CDR2 is YFSETQ. With 3 bases removed from V and 1 base from J, the gap between germline ends came to 6 bases. CDR3 size: 13 residues. CDR3 residues: CASSSQGTDTQYF. The CDR3 bases are TGCGCCAGCAGCTCTCAAGGCACAGATACGCAGTATTTT.

This chain connects TRBV27 to TRBJ1-2; D unclear. Germline loops: CDR1 MNHEY, CDR2 SMNVEV (reference sequence). V dropped 5 bases and J dropped 4 bases, with 14 bases sitting between them. The CDR3 loop spans 14 amino acids. CDR3 loop: CASSVPGSSYGYTF. The CDR3 DNA is TGTGCCAGCAGTGTACCCGGCTCCTCCTATGGCTACACCTTC.

V usage is TRBV16 and J usage is TRBJ2-3; D gene ambiguous. CDR1 and CDR2 (germline): KGHSY, FQNENV. The CDR3 is made up of 14 amino acids. The V end lost 4 bases, the J end lost 4 bases, and 12 bases lay between the germline ends. CDR3 amino acids: CASSPSTNSDTQYF. The CDR3 nucleotides are TGTGCCAGCAGCCCGTCGACAAATTCAGATACGCAGTATTTT. The whole variable domain, filled in from reference TRBV16 and TRBJ2-3, reads GEEVAQTPKHLVRGEGQKAKLYCAPIKGHSYVFWYQQVLKNEFKFLISFQNENVFDETGMPKERFSAKCLPNSPCSLEIQATKLEDSAVYFCASSPSTNSDTQYFGPGTRLTVL.

The CDR3 DNA is TGTGCCAGCAGCGTAGAAGGGACCAATCAGCCCCAGCATTTT. Its translation: CASSVEGTNQPQHF. The rearrangement joins TRBV9 to TRBJ1-5; tentatively, D is TRBD1 (5 bases). Germline V gene sequence: CDR1 SGDLS, CDR2 YYNGEE. This CDR3 contains 14 residues. The germline V and J ends were trimmed by 0 bases and 3 bases, with 7 bases remaining between them.

This chain uses TRBV6-2 or TRBV6-3 with TRBJ2-7, with a possible D match to TRBD2 (6 bases). The CDR3 length is 14 residues. CDR1 is MNHEY, CDR2 SVGEGT, per germline. V lost 3 bases and J lost 3, with 12 bases in between. The CDR3 DNA reads TGTGCCAGCAGTTATACTAGCCCGAGCTACGAGCAGTACTTC. This translates into CASSYTSPSYEQYF.

The CDR3 spells CASSEADYEQYF. CDR3 in DNA: TGTGCCAGCAGTGAGGCGGACTACGAGCAGTACTTC. This chain joins TRBV2 and TRBJ2-7; D is ambiguous. Trimming removed 3 bases from V and 3 bases from J, with 6 bases in between. Per germline, CDR1 SNHLY and CDR2 FYNNEI. There are 12 residues in the CDR3.

The rearrangement uses TRBV28 and TRBJ2-3, with D perhaps TRBD1 (5 bases). The V end was cut by 5 bases, the J end by 4 bases, with 10 bases between. There are 13 residues in the CDR3. Germline V gives CDR1 MDHEN, CDR2 SYDVKM. CDR3 region: CASSPHRSDTQYF. Here the CDR3 DNA reads TGTGCCAGCAGTCCCCACAGGTCAGATACGCAGTATTTT.

The rearrangement uses TRBV5-1 and TRBJ1-3, with 9 bases lining up with TRBD1. This CDR3 is built from 16 residues. CDR1 and CDR2 from the germline V gene are SGHRS and YFSETQ. V was pared by 2 bases and J by 3 bases, with 6 bases of the junction left unmatched. The CDR3 DNA is TGCGCCAGCAGCTTACAGGGGGCGCTGGGTGGAAACACCATATATTTT. This encodes CASSLQGALGGNTIYF.

This clone was observed once. The chain has TRBV19 and TRBJ1-1, with TRBD1 matching over 12 bases. After removal of 4 bases from V and 4 bases from J, the junction contained 4 bases not matched to a gene. The CDR3 has 15 amino acids. Germline CDR1 and CDR2: LNHDA and SQIVND (reference sequence). The CDR3 here is CASSTGQGAATEAFF. Written as DNA, the CDR3 is TGTGCCAGTAGTACGGGACAGGGGGCGGCCACTGAAGCTTTCTTT.

The chain recombines TRBV7-8 with TRBJ2-1; TRBD2 matches at 13 bases. This CDR3 is 14 amino acids long. The V segment lost 7 bases and the J segment 5 bases; nucleotides outside the gene matches: 2. CDR1 SGHVS and CDR2 FQNEAQ come from the germline V gene. This chain's CDR3 is CASNGLAGDNEQFF. In nucleotides, the CDR3 is TGTGCCAGCAACGGACTAGCGGGAGACAATGAGCAGTTCTTC.

This clone appeared a single time. J is TRBJ2-2 and V is TRBV18, with D possibly matching TRBD1 (5 bases). Trimming removed 1 base at V and 0 bases at J, with 9 bases between. This CDR3 has 16 residues. The V gene's germline CDR1 is KGHSH and CDR2 LQKENI. CDR3: CASSPRRGSNTGELFF. CDR3 DNA: TGTGCCAGCTCACCACGAAGGGGCTCGAACACCGGGGAGCTGTTTTTT.

CDR3: CATSRTRQGDQPQHF. The CDR3 nucleotides read TGTGCCACCAGCAGAACAAGACAGGGGGATCAGCCCCAGCATTTT. The rearrangement uses TRBV15 and TRBJ1-5; the match to TRBD1 covers 9 bases. Germline values: CDR1 LNHNV, CDR2 YYDKDF (reference sequence). CDR3 length equals 15 residues. J lost 5 bases, V lost 2 bases, and 4 bases had no gene match.

The J gene is TRBJ1-5, the V gene TRBV12-3 or TRBV12-4; TRBD1 aligns across 7 bases. The CDR3 loop spans 13 amino acids. Trimming at V came to 7 bases and at J to 7 bases, leaving 7 bases not matched to a gene. This chain's CDR3 is CASTNYRGQPQHF. The CDR3, as DNA: TGTGCCAGCACCAACTACAGGGGACAGCCCCAGCATTTT.

This chain uses TRBV24-1 with TRBJ1-2; perhaps TRBD1 as D (6 bases). Trimming stripped 3 bases from V and 6 bases from J, with 16 bases between. Germline assignment: CDR1 KGHDR and CDR2 SFDVKD. The CDR3 totals 15 residues. CDR3 DNA: TGTGCCACCAGTGATCCCAGGGGCAGCGCCGATGGCTACACCTTC. Encoded protein: CATSDPRGSADGYTF.

This chain joins TRBV18 and TRBJ2-5; D not certain. Germline CDR1 is KGHSH and CDR2 is LQKENI. Between the trimmed V and J ends, which lost 2 bases and 1 base, there was a span of 8 bases. The CDR3 runs 14 residues. As DNA, the CDR3 is TGTGCCAGCTCACCAGGTAGCTTCCAAGAGACCCAGTACTTC. It translates to CASSPGSFQETQYF. Combining the CDR3 with reference TRBV18 and TRBJ2-5 gives the whole variable domain NAGVMQNPRHLVRRRGQEARLRCSPMKGHSHVYWYRQLPEEGLKFMVYLQKENIIDESGMPKERFSAEFPKEGPSILRIQQVVRGDSAAYFCASSPGSFQETQYFGPGTRLLVL.

The V call is TRBV9, the J call TRBJ2-3; D ambiguous. The CDR3 totals 12 residues. Germline-derived CDR1 and CDR2 are SGDLS and YYNGEE. The V end was cut by 0 bases, the J end by 3 bases, with 2 bases between. CDR3 region: CASSVDTDTQYF. The CDR3 nucleotides are TGTGCCAGCAGCGTAGATACAGATACGCAGTATTTT.